A single sample gave rise to the 15 T cell receptor beta chains below, sequenced in a study of blood T cell repertoires in COVID-19. Method: immunoSEQ multiplex PCR; TCRdb's copy keeps in-frame clones and lacks some. The sample records some 490,000 clones, 80% to 90% being singletons. The sample taken for sequencing was PBMCs or T cells enriched from blood (not recorded which). The receptors were sampled from an older woman who had recovered from COVID-19.

This clone was seen a single time. The chain carries TRBV10-3 and TRBJ2-5, with a tentative D call TRBD1 (5 bases). V was shortened by 6 bases and J by 3 bases, with 11 bases between the two germline ends. This CDR3 contains 13 residues. CDR1 is ENHRY and CDR2 is SYGVKD in the germline V gene. CDR3: CAIRSTGEETQYF. The CDR3 DNA reads TGTGCCATCAGATCAACAGGAGAAGAGACCCAGTACTTC.

A single count supports this clone. The V and J genes are TRBV10-3 and TRBJ1-1; 7 bases agree with TRBD1. The CDR3 is made up of 14 amino acids. V shed 4 bases and J 0 bases; nucleotides not matched to a gene: 2. Germline CDR1 and CDR2: ENHRY and SYGVKD. CDR3 amino acids: CAISAQGVNTEAFF. CDR3 bases: TGTGCCATCAGTGCGCAGGGGGTGAACACTGAAGCTTTCTTT.

CDR3 sequence: CASNLVGPNTEAFF. CDR3 nucleotides: TGTGCCAGCAACTTAGTCGGTCCGAACACTGAAGCTTTCTTT. The chain couples TRBV2 to TRBJ1-1; D ambiguous. The CDR3 contains 14 residues. Per germline, CDR1 SNHLY and CDR2 FYNNEI. V lost 7 bases to trimming and J lost 1 base, with 13 bases between them.

J is TRBJ1-4 and V is TRBV4-2; D is ambiguous. Deletions cut 1 base from V and 7 bases from J, with 13 bases between. Germline lookup yields CDR1 LGHNA and CDR2 YNFKEQ. The CDR3 sequence is 15 residues long. CDR3 region: CASSQGGGLSEKLFF. The DNA of the CDR3 is TGTGCCAGCAGCCAAGGGGGAGGGTTGAGTGAAAAACTGTTTTTT.

The chain has TRBV19 and TRBJ2-1; perhaps TRBD1 as D (6 bases). Germline CDR1 reads LNHDA; CDR2 reads SQIVND (reference sequence). This CDR3 has 15 residues. The ends were cut back, 2 bases at V and 1 base at J, with 9 bases in the middle. The CDR3 DNA follows: TGTGCCAGTAGTATATTCCAGGGGTCCTACAATGAGCAGTTCTTC. This gives the protein CASSIFQGSYNEQFF.

V gene TRBV30 combines with J gene TRBJ2-7, with D perhaps matching TRBD2 (6 bases). From germline, CDR1 is GTSNPN and CDR2 SVGIG (reference sequence). This CDR3 region has 14 residues. V was shortened by 2 bases and J by 0 bases, with 11 bases between the two germline ends. The CDR3 loop reads CAWSPGLSSYEQYF. The CDR3 nucleotides read TGTGCCTGGAGTCCAGGACTATCCTCCTACGAGCAGTACTTC.

This chain joins TRBV6-5 and TRBJ1-4; 10 nucleotides agree with TRBD1. This CDR3 comprises 15 residues. V lost 0 bases, J lost 8 bases, and 3 bases stayed unmatched. Germline CDR1 MNHEY, CDR2 SVGAGI. The CDR3 sequence is CASSYSDRGREKLFF. DNA for the CDR3: TGTGCCAGCAGTTACTCAGACAGGGGGCGAGAAAAACTGTTTTTT.

The rearrangement links TRBV5-1 to TRBJ2-3; the D gene is possibly TRBD2 (6 bases). Trimming stripped 3 bases from V and 3 bases from J, with 11 bases between. CDR3 length: 14 amino acids. The germline V gene has CDR1 SGHRS and CDR2 YFSETQ. The CDR3 spells CASSSTAGTDTQYF. In nucleotides, the CDR3 is TGCGCCAGCAGCTCGACGGCGGGGACAGATACGCAGTATTTT.

This chain connects TRBV7-6 to TRBJ2-5, with 10 bases fitting TRBD2. Germline V gives CDR1 SGHVS, CDR2 FNYEAQ. J gave up 2 bases and V 7 bases, and 7 bases lay outside the gene matches. The CDR3 is 15 residues long. CDR3 DNA sequence: TGTGCCAGCACCCGTAGCGGGGGGCCACAAGAGACCCAGTACTTC. Its protein product is CASTRSGGPQETQYF.

This chain links TRBV28 with TRBJ2-6; D is unclear. Looked up from germline, CDR1 is MDHEN and CDR2 is SYDVKM. V dropped 3 bases and J dropped 0 bases, with 12 bases sitting between them. The CDR3 consists of 17 residues. The CDR3 DNA reads TGTGCCAGCAGTTTTCAGTTCTCAACCTCTGGGGCCAACGTCCTGACTTTC. Amino acid sequence: CASSFQFSTSGANVLTF.

This chain uses TRBV2 with TRBJ1-2; TRBD1 matches at 8 bases. Germline assignment: CDR1 SNHLY and CDR2 FYNNEI. Trimming cost V 3 bases and J 8 bases; bases outside gene matches: 8. This CDR3 spans 14 amino acids. In nucleotides, the CDR3 is TGTGCCAGCAGTGACGGGACAGGTTCGTCCGGCTACACCTTC. Translating gives CASSDGTGSSGYTF.

V gene TRBV7-2 combines with J gene TRBJ2-7, with D possibly being TRBD1 (5 bases). V lost 1 base and J 2 bases, leaving 9 bases between the germline ends. The CDR3 covers 14 residues. Per germline, CDR1 SGHTA and CDR2 FQGNSA. The CDR3 region is CASSLGQTTYEQYF. In DNA, the CDR3 is TGTGCCAGCAGCTTAGGACAGACGACCTACGAGCAGTACTTC.

CDR3 region: CASSYGTGPYGYTF. DNA for the CDR3: TGTGCCAGCAGTTACGGGACAGGGCCCTATGGCTACACCTTC. The chain carries TRBV6-2 or TRBV6-3 and TRBJ1-2, with TRBD1 matching 9 bases. The V and J ends lost 2 bases and 4 bases, in that order; junction bases with no gene match: 2. Germline V gene sequence: CDR1 MNHEY, CDR2 SVGEGT. The CDR3 is made up of 14 amino acids.

The chain uses TRBV24-1 and TRBJ2-2, with TRBD1 identical over 7 bases. Germline values: CDR1 KGHDR, CDR2 SFDVKD. With V trimmed by 2 bases and J by 4 bases, 6 bases remained unmatched. CDR3 length equals 16 residues. The CDR3 DNA sequence: TGTGCCACCAGTGATTGGGCCAGGGGGACCACCGGGGAGCTGTTTTTT. Protein sequence: CATSDWARGTTGELFF.

The CDR3, as DNA: TGTGCCAGCAGCCCCACCCGACTAGCGGGGGGCCGCTCGGCGCAGTATTTT. It translates to CASSPTRLAGGRSAQYF. This chain joins TRBV4-2 and TRBJ2-3; 13 bases line up with TRBD2. The junction had 14 bases not matched to a gene; V was cut back by 4 bases and J by 10 bases. Germline CDR1 and CDR2: LGHNA and YNFKEQ. The length of the CDR3 is 17 residues.